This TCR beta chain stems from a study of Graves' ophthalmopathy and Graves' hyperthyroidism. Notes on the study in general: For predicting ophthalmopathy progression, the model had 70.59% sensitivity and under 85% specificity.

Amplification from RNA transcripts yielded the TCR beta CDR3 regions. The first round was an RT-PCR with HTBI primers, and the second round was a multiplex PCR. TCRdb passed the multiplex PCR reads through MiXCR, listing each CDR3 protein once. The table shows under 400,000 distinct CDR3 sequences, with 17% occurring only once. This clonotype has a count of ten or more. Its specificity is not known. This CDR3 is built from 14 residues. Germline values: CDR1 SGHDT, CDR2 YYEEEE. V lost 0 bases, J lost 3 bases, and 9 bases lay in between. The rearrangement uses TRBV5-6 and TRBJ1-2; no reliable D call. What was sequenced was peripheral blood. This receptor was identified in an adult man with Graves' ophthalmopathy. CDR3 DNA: TGTGCCAGCAGCTTGGCCGGCGCCTACTATGGCTACACCTTC. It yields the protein CASSLAGAYYGYTF.